This TCR beta chain was identified in a study of blood T cell repertoires in COVID-19. V was trimmed by 3 bases and J by 0 bases, leaving 19 bases between them. Germline CDR1 reads SGDLS; CDR2 reads YYNGEE. The CDR3 length is 18 residues. Method: immunoSEQ multiplex PCR; TCRdb's copy keeps in-frame clones and lacks some. The table lists approximately 90,000 clones, 78% of them singletons. The chain links TRBV9 to TRBJ1-3; D remains ambiguous. Material: peripheral blood. The sequence derives from a man between 65 and 80 years old with COVID-19, enrolled during active disease. CDR3: CASSARSGAVSSGNTIYF. The CDR3 nucleotides read TGTGCCAGCAGCGCTCGGAGTGGAGCGGTGTCCTCTGGAAACACCATATATTTT.